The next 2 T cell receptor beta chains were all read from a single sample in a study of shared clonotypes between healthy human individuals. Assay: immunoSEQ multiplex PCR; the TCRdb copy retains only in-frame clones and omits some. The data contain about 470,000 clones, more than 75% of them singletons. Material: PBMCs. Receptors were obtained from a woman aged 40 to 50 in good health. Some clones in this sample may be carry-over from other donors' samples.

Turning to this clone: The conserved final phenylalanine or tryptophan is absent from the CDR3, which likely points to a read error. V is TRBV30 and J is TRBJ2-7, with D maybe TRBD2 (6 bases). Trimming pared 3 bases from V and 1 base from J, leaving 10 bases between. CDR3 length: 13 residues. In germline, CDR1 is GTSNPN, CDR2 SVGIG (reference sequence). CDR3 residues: CAWRARGSYEQYL. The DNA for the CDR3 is TGTGCCTGGAGGGCGCGGGGTTCCTACGAGCAGTACCTC.

The CDR3 is CASSWGGRNEQFF. The CDR3 coding sequence is TGTGCCAGCAGTTGGGGAGGGCGGAATGAGCAGTTCTTC. The V call is TRBV27, the J call TRBJ2-1; 7 bases are shared with TRBD2. With V trimmed by 4 bases and J by 7 bases, 4 bases remained unmatched. CDR3 length equals 13 residues. CDR1 MNHEY and CDR2 SMNVEV come from the germline V gene (reference sequence).